These 19 T cell receptor beta chains came from one sample sequenced in a study of blood T cell repertoires in COVID-19. The assay was immunoSEQ multiplex PCR, and TCRdb's table has in-frame clones only and misses some. The table includes roughly 180,000 clones, around 80% detected once. The sequenced material came from peripheral blood. The source of these receptors is an elderly woman with COVID-19, enrolled during active disease.

CDR3 nucleotide sequence: TGTGCCAGCAACCAGGGGGCAGGGCTTTACAATGAGCAGTTCTTC. Translating gives CASNQGAGLYNEQFF. The V and J genes are TRBV7-9 and TRBJ2-1, with 8 positions matching TRBD1. CDR3 size: 15 residues. The junction had 9 bases not matched to a gene; V was cut back by 7 bases and J by 4 bases. CDR1 is SEHNR and CDR2 is FQNEAQ in the germline V gene (reference sequence).

This clone is a singleton in its sample. The CDR3 here is CASSLGGRAQETQYF. In DNA, the CDR3 is TGTGCCAGCAGCTTAGGGGGCAGGGCCCAAGAGACCCAGTACTTC. V usage is TRBV7-2 and J usage is TRBJ2-5; the D gene is possibly TRBD1 (5 bases). Germline V gives CDR1 SGHTA, CDR2 FQGNSA. The CDR3 loop spans 15 amino acids. V lost 1 base and J 1 base, leaving 10 bases between the germline ends.

The CDR3 is CASSHPPETQYF. CDR3 DNA sequence: TGTGCCAGCAGCCACCCCCCGGAGACCCAGTACTTC. The chain links TRBV3-1 (or the pseudogene TRBV3-2) to TRBJ2-5; D ambiguous. V shed 3 bases and J shed 5 bases, with 7 bases lying between them. Per the germline V gene, CDR1 is LGHDT and CDR2 is YNNKEL (reference sequence). The CDR3 loop spans 12 amino acids.

CDR3 nucleotide sequence: TGTGCCAGCAGTTACGGGGGGGCCGGGAGCTCCTACAATGAGCAGTTCTTC. Translated, it gives CASSYGGAGSSYNEQFF. The V and J genes are TRBV6-2 or TRBV6-3 and TRBJ2-1, with D perhaps TRBD2 (7 bases). Trimming pared 2 bases from V and 0 bases from J, leaving 14 bases between. The CDR3 has 17 amino acids. Germline CDR1 is MNHEY and CDR2 is SVGEGT.

This rearrangement joins TRBV10-3 to TRBJ2-5; D may be TRBD1 (6 bases). Germline V gene lookup returns CDR1 ENHRY and CDR2 SYGVKD. Between the trimmed V and J ends, which lost 4 bases and 0 bases, there was a span of 15 bases. CDR3 length: 16 residues. CDR3 residues: CAISGGPAGNQETQYF. The DNA for the CDR3 is TGTGCCATCAGTGGGGGGCCGGCAGGAAACCAAGAGACCCAGTACTTC.

J is TRBJ1-1 and V is TRBV5-6, with a possible D match to TRBD1 (5 bases). Germline CDR1 SGHDT, CDR2 YYEEEE. V was clipped by 2 bases and J by 10 bases, with 12 bases between them. The CDR3 runs 12 residues. In nucleotides, the CDR3 is TGTGCCAGCAGCTTTCTGGGTAGGGGAGCTTTCTTT. This codes for CASSFLGRGAFF. Looking up the rest from reference TRBV5-6 and TRBJ1-1 gives the full variable domain: DAGVTQSPTHLIKTRGQQVTLRCSPKSGHDTVSWYQQALGQGPQFIFQYYEEEERQRGNFPDRFSGHQFPNYSSELNVNALLLGDSALYLCASSFLGRGAFFGQGTRLTVV.

The V and J genes are TRBV29-1 and TRBJ2-5; the match to TRBD2 covers 11 bases. Unmatched junction bases numbered 3, after V lost 7 bases and J lost 2 bases. Germline V gene sequence: CDR1 SQVTM, CDR2 ANQGSEA. The CDR3 sequence is 13 residues long. CDR3 protein: CSGRLAGQETQYF. CDR3 DNA: TGCAGCGGCAGACTAGCGGGACAAGAGACCCAGTACTTC.

In DNA form, the CDR3 reads TGTGCCAGCAGTTTATGGGGGCGCAAGGGGGAAAAACTGTTTTTT. It encodes CASSLWGRKGEKLFF. The chain has TRBV6-5 and TRBJ1-4; TRBD1 is a possible D gene (6 bases). Trimming cost V 4 bases and J 8 bases, with 17 bases left between them. The CDR3 sequence is 15 residues long. In germline, CDR1 is MNHEY, CDR2 SVGAGI.

The J gene is TRBJ2-2, the V gene TRBV5-6; D not certain. The CDR3 covers 15 residues. In germline, CDR1 is SGHDT, CDR2 YYEEEE. Trimming took off 1 base at V and 8 bases at J, with 15 bases between the two ends. The chain's CDR3 is CASSLTPGLSGELFF. CDR3 in DNA: TGTGCCAGCAGCTTGACGCCAGGCCTCAGTGGGGAGCTGTTTTTT.

CDR3 sequence reads: CASSLRQGTEAFF. The CDR3, as DNA: TGTGCCAGCAGCTTAAGGCAGGGCACTGAAGCTTTCTTT. The chain couples TRBV7-6 to TRBJ1-1; possible D gene TRBD1, 5 bases. Trimming pared 2 bases from V and 4 bases from J, leaving 8 bases between. The V gene's germline CDR1 is SGHVS and CDR2 FNYEAQ. The CDR3 consists of 13 residues.

The J gene is TRBJ1-6, the V gene TRBV19, with D perhaps matching TRBD1 (6 bases). This CDR3 has 16 amino acids. V dropped 6 bases and J dropped 0 bases, with 12 bases sitting between them. Germline V CDR1 and CDR2: LNHDA, SQIVND (reference sequence). The CDR3 nucleotides are TGTGCCAGTAGCCCTCAGGGGAGCTCCTATAATTCACCCCTCCACTTT. It specifies CASSPQGSSYNSPLHF.

The chain carries TRBV13 and TRBJ1-1; 8 nucleotides line up with TRBD1. Germline V gene sequence: CDR1 PRHDT, CDR2 FYEKMQ (reference sequence). After removal of 5 bases from V and 5 bases from J, the junction contained 7 bases not matched to a gene. The CDR3 loop spans 14 amino acids. CDR3 in DNA: TGTGCCAGCAGCCCCAGGGGGCAAGGAACTGAAGCTTTCTTT. Translating gives CASSPRGQGTEAFF.

A word on this clone: An end of the junction does not agree with germline; a read error may underlie this. The gene calls are TRBV13 and TRBJ2-5, with 15 bases fitting TRBD2. Germline assignment: CDR1 PRHDT and CDR2 FYEKMQ (reference sequence). The length of the CDR3 is 17 residues. The CDR3 sequence: CASSQGTSGRYGETLYF. The DNA for the CDR3 is TGTGCCAGCAGCCAGGGGACTAGCGGGAGGTATGGAGAGACCCTGTACTTC.

V usage is TRBV7-3 and J usage is TRBJ2-2, with 9 bases identical to TRBD2. The CDR3 is made up of 16 amino acids. J was trimmed by 4 bases and V by 5 bases; bases with no gene match: 8. Germline-derived CDR1 and CDR2 are SGHTA and FQGTGA. The CDR3 DNA reads as TGTGCCAGCAGCCGCCAGGCTAGCGGGGTCACCGGGGAGCTGTTTTTT. Its protein is CASSRQASGVTGELFF.

The CDR3 region is CAWRPDRDRGHRCQPQHF. In DNA, the CDR3 is TGTGCCTGGAGGCCAGACCGGGACAGGGGGCATAGGTGTCAGCCCCAGCATTTT. The genes are TRBV30 and TRBJ1-5, with 12 positions matching TRBD1. V was clipped by 3 bases and J by 6 bases; unmatched bases: 15. The CDR3 is 18 residues long. Germline V gives CDR1 GTSNPN, CDR2 SVGIG (reference sequence).

The chain is built from TRBV19 and TRBJ1-2; the D gene is possibly TRBD1 (6 bases). V gave up 6 bases and J gave up 5 bases, with 10 bases separating them. The CDR3 has 12 amino acids. Germline CDR1 LNHDA, CDR2 SQIVND (reference sequence). CDR3 loop: CASRYRDYGYTF. For the CDR3, the DNA is TGTGCCAGTAGGTACAGGGATTATGGCTACACCTTC. Supplemented by reference TRBV19 and TRBJ1-2, the full variable domain reads DGGITQSPKYLFRKEGQNVTLSCEQNLNHDAMYWYRQDPGQGLRLIYYSQIVNDFQKGDIAEGYSVSREKKESFPLTVTSAQKNPTAFYLCASRYRDYGYTFGSGTRLTVV.

This chain uses TRBV6-2 or TRBV6-3 with TRBJ2-1; TRBD2 aligns across 10 bases. The CDR3 is 17 residues long. Trimming cost V 5 bases and J 8 bases; bases outside gene matches: 15. Germline CDR1 and CDR2: MNHEY and SVGEGT. The CDR3: CASSTIRLAGISHEQFF. The DNA of the CDR3 is TGTGCCAGCAGTACTATCCGACTAGCGGGTATTTCCCATGAGCAGTTCTTC.

In its sample, this clone was seen once. The chain carries TRBV4-2 and TRBJ1-1; 9 nucleotides agree with TRBD1. Germline lookup yields CDR1 LGHNA and CDR2 YNFKEQ. This CDR3 has 16 amino acids. Trimming cost V 1 base and J 0 bases; bases outside gene matches: 3. The chain's CDR3 is CASSQGGTGLNTEAFF. As DNA, the CDR3 is TGTGCCAGCAGCCAAGGCGGGACAGGGTTGAACACTGAAGCTTTCTTT.

The genes are TRBV11-3 and TRBJ1-6; tentative D call: TRBD1 (5 bases). Germline loops: CDR1 SGHNT, CDR2 YENEEA. V lost 5 bases and J 10 bases, leaving 21 bases between the germline ends. The CDR3 length is 16 residues. The CDR3 loop reads CASSVSGGWMKSPLHF. The CDR3 DNA follows: TGTGCCAGCAGCGTTTCCGGGGGGTGGATGAAGTCACCCCTCCACTTT. The variable domain in full, completed from reference TRBV11-3 and TRBJ1-6, reads EAGVVQSPRYKIIEKKQPVAFWCNPISGHNTLYWYLQNLGQGPELLIRYENEEAVDDSQLPKDRFSAERLKGVDSTLKIQPAELGDSAVYLCASSVSGGWMKSPLHFGNGTRLTVT.